These T cell receptor beta chains were read from a single sample in a study of blood T cell repertoires in COVID-19. Some clones are missing from TCRdb's copy, which holds only in-frame ones; the method was immunoSEQ multiplex PCR. The sample contains about 400,000 clones, 86% of which appear only once. Sequencing was performed on peripheral blood. Source of these receptors: a woman aged 25 to 39 with active or convalescent COVID-19. The CDR3 runs from the conserved cysteine through the conserved F or W. The D gene is left open where the match is weak. The listing skips clone size in some rows; elsewhere it reads once, few, many or a size class.

CDR3 protein	CDR3 DNA	D gene	J gene	V gene	clone size
CASSRGNEQFF	TGTGCCAGCAGCCGGGGGAATGAGCAGTTCTTC	-	TRBJ2-1	TRBV7-6	-
CASSKVELPISYEQYF	TGTGCCAGCAGCAAAGTGGAGCTACCTATTTCCTACGAGCAGTACTTC	-	TRBJ2-7	TRBV21-1	-
CASSPPLAGTSTQYF	TGTGCCAGCTCACCACCGCTAGCGGGGACTTCTACGCAGTATTTT	TRBD2	TRBJ2-3	TRBV18	few
CASSLYRGRYTF	TGTGCCAGCAGTTTATACAGGGGACGCTACACCTTC	TRBD1	TRBJ1-2	TRBV28	-
CAGRDRAYEKLFF	TGTGCCGGTCGGGACAGGGCATACGAAAAACTGTTTTTT	TRBD1	TRBJ1-4	TRBV30	-
CASGLGDGMSGGIAEAFF	TGTGCTAGTGGTTTGGGAGACGGGATGTCAGGGGGCATTGCTGAAGCTTTCTTT	TRBD1	TRBJ1-1	TRBV12-5	-
CASFSFVQGMNTEAFF	TGTGCCAGCTTTTCCTTCGTACAGGGGATGAACACTGAAGCTTTCTTT	TRBD1	TRBJ1-1	TRBV2	-
CASSAQNQETQYF	TGTGCCAGCAGTGCACAAAACCAAGAGACCCAGTACTTC	-	TRBJ2-5	TRBV2	-
CASSSTGIEAFF	TGTGCCAGCAGCTCGACGGGGATTGAAGCTTTCTTT	-	TRBJ1-1	TRBV7-9	-
CASSQDRGLTEAFF	TGTGCCAGCAGCCAGGACAGGGGGCTGACTGAAGCTTTCTTT	TRBD1	TRBJ1-1	TRBV3-1/TRBV3-2	-
CARTGATNEKLFF	TGTGCCAGAACAGGGGCAACTAATGAAAAACTGTTTTTT	TRBD1	TRBJ1-4	TRBV2	-
CASSTLPGTNHSPLHF	TGCGCCAGCAGCACCTTACCCGGGACAAATCATTCACCCCTCCACTTT	-	TRBJ1-6	TRBV5-1	-
CASKDSHYGYTF	TGTGCCAGCAAGGATAGCCACTATGGCTACACCTTC	-	TRBJ1-2	TRBV9	-
CAGSSAGNEKLFF	TGTGCCGGCAGCTCGGCGGGTAATGAAAAACTGTTTTTT	-	TRBJ1-4	TRBV13	-
CASSQRTSGLTDTQYF	TGTGCCAGCAGCCAAAGGACTAGCGGACTCACAGATACGCAGTATTTT	TRBD2	TRBJ2-3	TRBV4-2	-
CASSAGTRQETQYF	TGCGCCAGCAGCGCCGGGACACGTCAAGAGACCCAGTACTTC	-	TRBJ2-5	TRBV5-1	-
CASSSPGQGGGTEAFF	TGTGCCAGCAGCTCTCCCGGACAGGGCGGAGGGACTGAAGCTTTCTTT	TRBD1	TRBJ1-1	TRBV7-6	few
CASSQRGVPGSYEQYF	TGTGCCAGTAGTCAACGGGGGGTCCCCGGCTCCTACGAGCAGTACTTC	TRBD2	TRBJ2-7	TRBV19	-
CASKHRAGMGEETQYF	TGTGCCAGCAAGCACCGGGCAGGGATGGGCGAAGAGACCCAGTACTTC	-	TRBJ2-5	TRBV19	-
CASSLARTTSGEQYF	TGCGCCAGCAGCTTGGCTCGGACCACGTCGGGGGAGCAGTACTTC	-	TRBJ2-7	TRBV5-1	-
CASSLFGGAGGALSYNEQFF	TGCGCCAGCAGCTTGTTTGGTGGTGCGGGAGGGGCCCTCTCCTACAATGAGCAGTTCTTC	TRBD2	TRBJ2-1	TRBV5-1	-
CASSRDREQPQHF	TGTGCCAGCTCACGAGACAGGGAACAGCCCCAGCATTTT	TRBD1	TRBJ1-5	TRBV18	-
CASSRPGLDPPGEQFF	TGTGCCAGCTCACGGCCGGGACTAGACCCCCCAGGTGAGCAGTTCTTC	TRBD2	TRBJ2-1	TRBV18	-
CAISELKGQSSYEQYF	TGTGCCATCAGTGAGTTGAAGGGACAGAGCTCCTACGAGCAGTACTTC	TRBD1	TRBJ2-7	TRBV10-3	-
CASRKDRADSPLHF	TGCGCCAGCCGAAAGGACAGAGCAGATTCACCCCTCCACTTT	-	TRBJ1-6	TRBV5-1	few
CASSLEVQGAGEKLFF	TGCGCCAGCAGCTTGGAGGTGCAGGGCGCCGGGGAAAAACTGTTTTTT	-	TRBJ1-4	TRBV5-1	few
CASSHPARPSSGNTIYF	TGTGCCAGCAGCCACCCTGCCCGCCCGAGCTCTGGAAACACCATATATTTT	-	TRBJ1-3	TRBV4-2	-
CASSVSISEETQYF	TGTGCCAGCAGCGTTAGTATATCCGAAGAGACCCAGTACTTC	-	TRBJ2-5	TRBV7-9	once
CASSPTQDNSNSNEKLFF	TGTGCCAGCAGTCCAACACAAGACAACTCCAACTCTAATGAAAAACTGTTTTTT	-	TRBJ1-4	TRBV27	-
CASSIGGQAYVSGNTIYF	TGTGCCAGTAGTATTGGTGGACAGGCCTATGTTTCTGGAAACACCATATATTTT	TRBD1	TRBJ1-3	TRBV19	-
CASSLAVGQNTEAFF	TGCGCCAGCAGCTTGGCCGTGGGGCAGAACACTGAAGCTTTCTTT	-	TRBJ1-1	TRBV5-1	-